Below, 20 T cell receptor beta chains from the same sample are listed, as sequenced in a study of cytomegalovirus exposure and HLA in healthy donors. 13 Jbeta primers and 60 Vbeta primers were used for the PCR. Libraries were prepared by immunoSEQ multiplex PCR; TCRdb keeps only in-frame clonotypes and omits some of them. The table includes 150,000 to 200,000 clones, 60% to 80% detected once. Material for sequencing was PBMCs. The receptors stem from a man in his forties in good health and CMV-seronegative.

There are a few counts of this clone. This chain connects TRBV10-3 to TRBJ1-2; 7 nucleotides line up with TRBD1. The CDR3 is 13 amino acids. The V gene end was trimmed by 3 bases and the J gene end by 8 bases; junction bases not matched to a gene: 6. CDR1 and CDR2 from the germline V gene are ENHRY and SYGVKD. CDR3 region: CAISDGQAGGYTF. The CDR3 region has the DNA TGTGCCATCAGTGATGGACAGGCCGGGGGCTACACCTTC.

V is TRBV19 and J is TRBJ1-1; TRBD1 matches at 9 bases. The J segment lost 4 bases and the V segment lost 9 bases, leaving 24 bases of the junction unmatched. This CDR3 has 19 amino acids. The germline V gene encodes CDR1 LNHDA and CDR2 SQIVND (reference sequence). Written as DNA, the CDR3 is TGTGCCAGCCGAACAGGGGGCGCCCTGTGGGGGCGAGGTGGCACTGAAGCTTTCTTT. This codes for CASRTGGALWGRGGTEAFF.

The V and J genes are TRBV5-4 and TRBJ1-2, with TRBD1 matching 9 bases. The V segment lost 3 bases and the J segment 3 bases; nucleotides outside the gene matches: 3. Per the germline V gene, CDR1 is SGHNT and CDR2 is YYREEE (reference sequence). The CDR3 covers 14 residues. In DNA, the CDR3 is TGTGCCAGCAGCTCGGACAGGGGAGACTATGGCTACACCTTC. Its protein product is CASSSDRGDYGYTF.

V and J are TRBV29-1 and TRBJ2-7; 8 positions agree with TRBD1. In germline, CDR1 is SQVTM, CDR2 ANQGSEA. This CDR3 is 14 amino acids long. With 6 bases clipped from V and 5 bases from J, the junction kept 12 bases outside the gene matches. CDR3 sequence: CSVLPGQGGNEQYF. In nucleotides, the CDR3 is TGCAGCGTCCTCCCCGGACAGGGCGGCAACGAGCAGTACTTC.

The chain joins TRBV21-1 to TRBJ1-4; the tabulated D call, TRBD1, remains unverified against the DNA. TRBV21-1 counts as a pseudogene. The CDR3 is 15 residues long. The CDR3 DNA reads as TGTGCCAGCAGCAACCCGGGACAGGGGGCGGAAAAACTGTTTTTT. As protein: CASSNPGQGAEKLFF.

This chain joins TRBV27 and TRBJ2-2; TRBD2 matches 9 bases. J lost 6 bases, V lost 6 bases, and 2 bases had no gene match. The CDR3 is 13 amino acids. Per the germline V gene, CDR1 is MNHEY and CDR2 is SMNVEV (reference sequence). The CDR3: CASSAGGAGELFF. In DNA, the CDR3 is TGTGCCAGCAGCGCGGGGGGGGCCGGGGAGCTGTTTTTT.

This chain joins TRBV12-5 and TRBJ2-3; 9 bases align to TRBD2. After removal of 0 bases from V and 8 bases from J, the junction contained 6 bases not matched to a gene. The CDR3 length is 15 residues. Germline-derived CDR1 and CDR2 are LGHNT and FRNRAP. CDR3 DNA: TGTGCTAGTGGTTTGGTTAGCCTAGCGGGAATTACGCAGTATTTT. Protein: CASGLVSLAGITQYF.

The chain has TRBV19 and TRBJ1-1; tentatively, D is TRBD1 (6 bases). V lost 1 base and J lost 1, with 7 bases in between. Per germline, CDR1 LNHDA and CDR2 SQIVND (reference sequence). This CDR3 region has 14 residues. CDR3 sequence: CASSIGRGNTEAFF. CDR3 nucleotides: TGTGCCAGTAGTATAGGCAGGGGGAACACTGAAGCTTTCTTT. The variable domain in full, completed from reference TRBV19 and TRBJ1-1, reads DGGITQSPKYLFRKEGQNVTLSCEQNLNHDAMYWYRQDPGQGLRLIYYSQIVNDFQKGDIAEGYSVSREKKESFPLTVTSAQKNPTAFYLCASSIGRGNTEAFFGQGTRLTVV.

The rearrangement joins TRBV9 to TRBJ2-7, with D perhaps TRBD2 (7 bases). Trimming shortened V by 0 bases and J by 1 base, and 14 bases separated the two germline ends. The germline gives CDR1 SGDLS, CDR2 YYNGEE. The CDR3 consists of 16 residues. The CDR3 nucleotides are TGTGCCAGCAGCGTAGGACCGGGGGGCAGTTCCTACGAGCAGTACTTC. It codes for CASSVGPGGSSYEQYF.

The chain is built from TRBV5-1 and TRBJ2-7; D not resolved. The CDR3 contains 14 residues. Germline V gene data show CDR1 as SGHRS and CDR2 as YFSETQ. The V end was cut by 0 bases, the J end by 5 bases, with 12 bases between. CDR3: CASSLVGRLNEQYF. The CDR3 DNA is TGCGCCAGCAGCTTGGTGGGCAGATTGAACGAGCAGTACTTC.

V gene TRBV19 combines with J gene TRBJ1-4; 9 positions match TRBD1. J lost 3 bases, V lost 6 bases, and 5 bases had no gene match. From germline, CDR1 is LNHDA and CDR2 SQIVND (reference sequence). The CDR3 totals 15 residues. The DNA of the CDR3 is TGTGCCAGTAGACCAAACAGGGGGCCTAATGAAAAACTGTTTTTT. It specifies CASRPNRGPNEKLFF.

This chain connects TRBV5-1 to TRBJ2-7; D may be TRBD1 (5 bases). V lost 1 base and J 6 bases, leaving 17 bases between the germline ends. The germline gives CDR1 SGHRS, CDR2 YFSETQ. CDR3 size: 15 residues. In DNA, the CDR3 is TGCGCCAGCAGCTTGCAGGGCGAAATTTACGGCGAGCAGTACTTC. Its protein is CASSLQGEIYGEQYF.

This clone turned up a few times. The chain employs TRBV19 and TRBJ2-2; 9 positions match TRBD1. The CDR3 loop spans 16 amino acids. The germline V gene has CDR1 LNHDA and CDR2 SQIVND (reference sequence). V was clipped by 6 bases and J by 0 bases; unmatched bases: 5. Here the CDR3 DNA reads TGTGCCAGTAGAGGACAGGGGCCATCGAACACCGGGGAGCTGTTTTTT. It is translated as CASRGQGPSNTGELFF.

This clone was counted a single time. The chain recombines TRBV7-8 with TRBJ2-1, with 12 positions matching TRBD2. Germline V gene sequence: CDR1 SGHVS, CDR2 FQNEAQ. There are 18 residues in the CDR3. The V and J ends lost 1 base and 5 bases, in that order; junction bases with no gene match: 9. The CDR3 nucleotides are TGTGCCAGCAGCTTAGTGCGGGCTAGCGGGAGGGTAAACAATGAGCAGTTCTTC. Amino acid sequence: CASSLVRASGRVNNEQFF.

The rearrangement uses TRBV9 and TRBJ1-1; 9 positions agree with TRBD1. V shed 3 bases, J shed 8 bases, and the junction held 5 bases outside the gene matches. Per germline, CDR1 SGDLS and CDR2 YYNGEE. This CDR3 comprises 13 residues. The CDR3, as DNA: TGTGCCAGCAGCGACCGGACAGGGGCAGAAGCTTTCTTT. It specifies CASSDRTGAEAFF.

The chain is built from TRBV7-6 and TRBJ2-5, with TRBD2 matching 9 bases. The J call may be faulty, since TRBJ2-7 better matches the DNA end. CDR1 and CDR2 from the germline V gene are SGHVS and FNYEAQ. The CDR3 has 14 residues. DNA for the CDR3: TGTGCCAGCAGCCAAGCGGGGGGCGGCGACGAGCAGTACTTC. It codes for CASSQAGGGDEQYF.

The chain couples TRBV27 to TRBJ2-1, with 9 bases lining up with TRBD2. Germline loops: CDR1 MNHEY, CDR2 SMNVEV (reference sequence). The trim removed 6 bases at V and 3 bases at J, leaving 12 bases unmatched. The CDR3 runs to 17 residues. The CDR3 bases are TGTGCCAGCAGCCTCGATCGCCTTAGCGGGAGCTACAATGAGCAGTTCTTC. Translation: CASSLDRLSGSYNEQFF.

This clone has more than one count but fewer than ten. The rearrangement joins TRBV27 to TRBJ2-7; 9 nucleotides line up with TRBD1. Germline V CDR1 and CDR2: MNHEY, SMNVEV (reference sequence). The CDR3 contains 14 residues. V lost 8 bases, J lost 2 bases, and 7 bases stayed unmatched. This CDR3 is CASGDRDRAYEQYF. Here the CDR3 DNA reads TGTGCCAGCGGGGACCGGGACAGGGCCTACGAGCAGTACTTC.

V gene TRBV2 combines with J gene TRBJ2-6; a weak D match, TRBD2 (7 bases). Germline V gene data show CDR1 as SNHLY and CDR2 as FYNNEI. This CDR3 spans 16 amino acids. The CDR3 DNA follows: TGTGCGGGGGGGGCGGGGGTGTACTCTGGGGCCAACGTCCTGACTTTC. Translation gives CAGGAGVYSGANVLTF.

This clone was seen only a few times. The J gene is TRBJ1-5, the V gene TRBV19, with TRBD1 matching over 7 bases. J gave up 6 bases and V 10 bases, and 18 bases lay outside the gene matches. The CDR3 extends over 16 amino acids. Germline V gene sequence: CDR1 LNHDA, CDR2 SQIVND (reference sequence). In DNA form, the CDR3 reads TGTGCCACCTCTACCCTCCAGGGGGATGAGGCTCAGCCCCAGCATTTT. Its protein product is CATSTLQGDEAQPQHF.